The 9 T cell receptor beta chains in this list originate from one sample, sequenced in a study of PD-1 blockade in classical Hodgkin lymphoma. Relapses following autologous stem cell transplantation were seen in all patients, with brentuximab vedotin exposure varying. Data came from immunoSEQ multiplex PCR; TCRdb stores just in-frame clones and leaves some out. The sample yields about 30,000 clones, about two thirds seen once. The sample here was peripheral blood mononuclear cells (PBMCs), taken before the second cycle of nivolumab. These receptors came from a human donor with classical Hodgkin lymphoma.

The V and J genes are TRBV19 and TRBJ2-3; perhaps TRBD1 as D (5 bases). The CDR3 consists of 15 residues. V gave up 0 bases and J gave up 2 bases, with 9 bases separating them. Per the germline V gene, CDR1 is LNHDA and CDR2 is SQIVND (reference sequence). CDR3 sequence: CASSIDGHTTDTQYF. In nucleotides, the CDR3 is TGTGCCAGTAGTATAGACGGACACACCACAGATACGCAGTATTTT.

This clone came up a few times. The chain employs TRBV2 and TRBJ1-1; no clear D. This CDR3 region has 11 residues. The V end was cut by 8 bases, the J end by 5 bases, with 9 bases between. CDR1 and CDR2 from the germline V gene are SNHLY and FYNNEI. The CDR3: CASRGDTEAFF. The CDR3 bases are TGTGCCAGCCGAGGAGATACTGAAGCTTTCTTT.

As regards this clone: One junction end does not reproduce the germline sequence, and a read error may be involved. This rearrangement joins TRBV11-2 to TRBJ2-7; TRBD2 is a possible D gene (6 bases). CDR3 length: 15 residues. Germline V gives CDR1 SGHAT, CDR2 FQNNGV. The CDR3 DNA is TGTGCCAGCAGCCTAGAATGGTGGGGGGAGTACGAGCAGTACTTC. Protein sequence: CASSLEWWGEYEQYF.

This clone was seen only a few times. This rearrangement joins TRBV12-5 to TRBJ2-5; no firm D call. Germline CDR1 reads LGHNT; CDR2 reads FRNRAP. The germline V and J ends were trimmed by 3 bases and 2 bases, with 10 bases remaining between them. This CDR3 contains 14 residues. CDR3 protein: CASGFSTTQETQYF. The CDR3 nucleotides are TGTGCTAGTGGTTTCTCGACGACACAAGAGACCCAGTACTTC.

The DNA of the CDR3 is TGTGCCACCTCAGTGGGGGCGGGAGGGAGCCGCAATGAGCAGTTCTTC. As protein: CATSVGAGGSRNEQFF. The chain uses TRBV9 and TRBJ2-1, with 9 positions matching TRBD2. V trimming: 9 bases; J trimming: 6 bases; junction bases outside the gene matches: 16. CDR3 size: 16 residues. Looked up from germline, CDR1 is SGDLS and CDR2 is YYNGEE.

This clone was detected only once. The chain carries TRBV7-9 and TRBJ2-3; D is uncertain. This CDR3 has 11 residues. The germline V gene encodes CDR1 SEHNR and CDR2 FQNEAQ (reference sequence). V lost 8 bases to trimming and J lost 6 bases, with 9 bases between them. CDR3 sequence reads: CASRKGDTQYF. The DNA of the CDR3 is TGTGCCAGCCGTAAAGGGGATACGCAGTATTTT.

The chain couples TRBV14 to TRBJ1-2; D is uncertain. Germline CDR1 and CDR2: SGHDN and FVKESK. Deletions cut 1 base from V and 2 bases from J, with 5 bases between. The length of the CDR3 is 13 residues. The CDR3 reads CASSQGWNYGYTF. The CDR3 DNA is TGTGCCAGCAGCCAAGGGTGGAACTATGGCTACACCTTC.

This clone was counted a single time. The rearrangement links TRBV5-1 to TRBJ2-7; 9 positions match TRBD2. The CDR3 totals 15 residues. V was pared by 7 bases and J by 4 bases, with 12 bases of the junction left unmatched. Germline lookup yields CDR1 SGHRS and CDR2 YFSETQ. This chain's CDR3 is CASAGGLAGPYEQYF. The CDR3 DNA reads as TGCGCCAGCGCCGGGGGGCTAGCGGGGCCTTACGAGCAGTACTTC. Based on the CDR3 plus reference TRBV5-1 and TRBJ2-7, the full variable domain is KAGVTQTPRYLIKTRGQQVTLSCSPISGHRSVSWYQQTPGQGLQFLFEYFSETQRNKGNFPGRFSGRQFSNSRSEMNVSTLELGDSALYLCASAGGLAGPYEQYFGPGTRLTVT.

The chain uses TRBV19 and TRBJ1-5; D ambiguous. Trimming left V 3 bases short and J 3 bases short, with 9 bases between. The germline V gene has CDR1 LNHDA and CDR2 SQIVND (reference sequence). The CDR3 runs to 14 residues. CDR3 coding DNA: TGTGCCAGTAGTATCGCAACATACAATCAGCCCCAGCATTTT. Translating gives CASSIATYNQPQHF.